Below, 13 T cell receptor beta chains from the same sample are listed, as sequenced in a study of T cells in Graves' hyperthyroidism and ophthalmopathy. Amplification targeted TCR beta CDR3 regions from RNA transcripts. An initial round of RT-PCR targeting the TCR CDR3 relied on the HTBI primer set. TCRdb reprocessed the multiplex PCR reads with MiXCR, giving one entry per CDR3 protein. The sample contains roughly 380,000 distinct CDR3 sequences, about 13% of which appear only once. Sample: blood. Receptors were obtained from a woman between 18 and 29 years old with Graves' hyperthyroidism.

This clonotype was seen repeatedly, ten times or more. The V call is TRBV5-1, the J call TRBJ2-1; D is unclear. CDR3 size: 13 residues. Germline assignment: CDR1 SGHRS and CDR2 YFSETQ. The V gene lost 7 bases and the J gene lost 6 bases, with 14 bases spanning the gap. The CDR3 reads CASSASIGNEQFF. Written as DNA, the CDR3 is TGCGCCAGCTCGGCGTCAATCGGCAATGAGCAGTTCTTC.

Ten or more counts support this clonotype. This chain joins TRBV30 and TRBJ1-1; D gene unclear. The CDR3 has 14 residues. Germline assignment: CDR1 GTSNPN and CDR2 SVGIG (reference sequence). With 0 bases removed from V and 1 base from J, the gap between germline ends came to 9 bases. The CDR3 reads CAWSVDHKNTEAFF. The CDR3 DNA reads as TGTGCCTGGAGTGTGGATCATAAGAACACTGAAGCTTTCTTT. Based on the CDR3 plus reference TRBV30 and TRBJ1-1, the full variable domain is SQTIHQWPATLVQPVGSPLSLECTVEGTSNPNLYWYRQAAGRGLQLLFYSVGIGQISSEVPQNLSASRPQDRQFILSSKKLLLSDSGFYLCAWSVDHKNTEAFFGQGTRLTVV.

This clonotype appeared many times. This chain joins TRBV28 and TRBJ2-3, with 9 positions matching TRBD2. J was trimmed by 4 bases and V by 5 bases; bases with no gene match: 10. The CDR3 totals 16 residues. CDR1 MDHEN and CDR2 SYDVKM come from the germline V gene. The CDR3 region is CASSDPRGGRADTQYF. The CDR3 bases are TGTGCCAGCAGTGACCCCAGGGGCGGGAGGGCAGATACGCAGTATTTT.

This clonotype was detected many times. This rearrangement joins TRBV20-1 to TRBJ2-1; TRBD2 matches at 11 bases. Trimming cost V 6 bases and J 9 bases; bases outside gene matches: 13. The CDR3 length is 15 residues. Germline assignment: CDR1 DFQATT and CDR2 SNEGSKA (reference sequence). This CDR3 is CSASAGTSGTREQFF. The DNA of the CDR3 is TGCAGTGCCAGTGCCGGGACTAGCGGTACTCGTGAGCAGTTCTTC.

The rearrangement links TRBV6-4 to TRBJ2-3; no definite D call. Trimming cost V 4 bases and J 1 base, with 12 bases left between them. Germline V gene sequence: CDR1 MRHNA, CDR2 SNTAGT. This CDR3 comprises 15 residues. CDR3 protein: CASSVEPGGTDTQYF. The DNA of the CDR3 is TGTGCCAGCAGTGTCGAGCCAGGAGGCACAGATACGCAGTATTTT.

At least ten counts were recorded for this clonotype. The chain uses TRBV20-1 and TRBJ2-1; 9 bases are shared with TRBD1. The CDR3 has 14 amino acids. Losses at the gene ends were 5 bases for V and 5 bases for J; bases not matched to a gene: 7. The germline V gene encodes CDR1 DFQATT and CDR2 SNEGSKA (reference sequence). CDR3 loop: CSAGTGPDHNEQFF. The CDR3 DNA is TGCAGTGCTGGGACAGGGCCAGACCACAATGAGCAGTTCTTC.

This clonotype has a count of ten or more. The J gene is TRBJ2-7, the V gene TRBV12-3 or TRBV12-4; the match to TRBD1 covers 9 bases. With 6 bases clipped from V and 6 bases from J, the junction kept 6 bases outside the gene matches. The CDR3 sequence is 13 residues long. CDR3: CASSQTGGAEQYF. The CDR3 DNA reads TGTGCCAGCAGCCAAACAGGGGGCGCCGAGCAGTACTTC.

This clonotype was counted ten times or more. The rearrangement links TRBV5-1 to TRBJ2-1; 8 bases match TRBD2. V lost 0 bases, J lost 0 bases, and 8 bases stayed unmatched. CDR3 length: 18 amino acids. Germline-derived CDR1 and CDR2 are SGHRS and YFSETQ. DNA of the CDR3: TGCGCCAGCAGCTTGGCCGGAACGGGAGGGAGCTCCTACAATGAGCAGTTCTTC. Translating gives CASSLAGTGGSSYNEQFF. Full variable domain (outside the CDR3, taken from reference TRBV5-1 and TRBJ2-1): KAGVTQTPRYLIKTRGQQVTLSCSPISGHRSVSWYQQTPGQGLQFLFEYFSETQRNKGNFPGRFSGRQFSNSRSEMNVSTLELGDSALYLCASSLAGTGGSSYNEQFFGPGTRLTVL.

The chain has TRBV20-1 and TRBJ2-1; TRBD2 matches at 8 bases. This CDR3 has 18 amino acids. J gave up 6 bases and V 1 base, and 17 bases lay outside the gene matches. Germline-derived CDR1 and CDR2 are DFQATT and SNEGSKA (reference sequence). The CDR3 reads CSARGAGGPYGITNEQFF. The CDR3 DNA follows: TGCAGTGCTAGAGGGGCGGGAGGTCCTTATGGGATTACCAATGAGCAGTTCTTC.

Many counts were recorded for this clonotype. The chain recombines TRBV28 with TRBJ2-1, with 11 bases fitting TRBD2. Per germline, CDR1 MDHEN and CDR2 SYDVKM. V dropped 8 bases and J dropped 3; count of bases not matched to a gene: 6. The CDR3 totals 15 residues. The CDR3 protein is CASHPTSGNYNEQFF. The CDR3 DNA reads TGTGCCAGCCATCCGACTAGCGGGAACTACAATGAGCAGTTCTTC.

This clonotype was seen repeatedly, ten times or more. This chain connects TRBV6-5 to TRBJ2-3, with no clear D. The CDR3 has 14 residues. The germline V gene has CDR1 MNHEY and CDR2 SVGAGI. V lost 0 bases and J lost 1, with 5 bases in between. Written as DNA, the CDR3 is TGTGCCAGCAGTTACTCGTTTGGCACAGATACGCAGTATTTT. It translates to CASSYSFGTDTQYF.

In DNA form, the CDR3 reads TGTGCCAGCAGTCCTACCTACACTAATGAAAAACTGTTTTTT. It codes for CASSPTYTNEKLFF. The rearrangement links TRBV27 to TRBJ1-4; unclear D gene. Germline-derived CDR1 and CDR2 are MNHEY and SMNVEV (reference sequence). This CDR3 spans 14 amino acids. Trimming left V 5 bases short and J 2 bases short, with 9 bases between.

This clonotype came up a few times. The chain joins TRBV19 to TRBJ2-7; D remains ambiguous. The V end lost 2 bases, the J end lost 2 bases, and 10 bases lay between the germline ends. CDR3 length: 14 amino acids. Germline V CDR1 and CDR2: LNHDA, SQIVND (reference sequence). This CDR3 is CASSITAHPYEQYF. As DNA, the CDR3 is TGTGCCAGTAGTATAACAGCCCACCCCTACGAGCAGTACTTC. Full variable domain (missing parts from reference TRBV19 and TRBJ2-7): DGGITQSPKYLFRKEGQNVTLSCEQNLNHDAMYWYRQDPGQGLRLIYYSQIVNDFQKGDIAEGYSVSREKKESFPLTVTSAQKNPTAFYLCASSITAHPYEQYFGPGTRLTVT.